This is a list of T cell receptor beta chains from one sample in a study of CD8+ T cells in alopecia areata. Sequencing used immunoSEQ multiplex PCR; TCRdb keeps in-frame clones, though not all of them. The sample carries 95,000 to 150,000 clones, 53% recorded once. This specimen was CD4+ T cells sorted from blood, taken at week 4, from a patient treated with tofacitinib. The origin of the receptors is a human donor with alopecia areata. Both conserved end residues are part of each CDR3. Each record gives: V gene, CDR3 protein.

TRBV30 CAWSFRDFGEQYF
TRBV29-1 CSVVRGYTGELFF
TRBV27 CASSLNRGLNEKLFF
TRBV5-1 CASRSGTTSYEQYF
TRBV6-6 CASTPRGGHGELFF
TRBV6-6 CASRRRGYTF
TRBV25-1 CASRGGRNEQFF
TRBV30 CAWTRSYEQYF
TRBV9 CASSLSYNEQFF
TRBV7-8 CASYEREVLGYEQFF
TRBV12-5 CASGGLFF
TRBV27 CASSLSDSTDTQYF
TRBV30 CAWRPTDSYEQYF
TRBV30 CAWSVLGDTEAFF